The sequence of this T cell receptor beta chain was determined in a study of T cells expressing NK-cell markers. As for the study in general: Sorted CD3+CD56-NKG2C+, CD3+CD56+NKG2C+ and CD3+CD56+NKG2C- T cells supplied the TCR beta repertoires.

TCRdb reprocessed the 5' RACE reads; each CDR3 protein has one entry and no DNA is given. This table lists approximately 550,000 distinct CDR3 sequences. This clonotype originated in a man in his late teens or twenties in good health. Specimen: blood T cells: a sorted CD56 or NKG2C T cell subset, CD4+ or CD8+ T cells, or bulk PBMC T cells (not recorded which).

CDR3 sequence: CASSYYPRGGEKLFF. The gene calls are TRBV6-5 and TRBJ1-4. Germline assignment: CDR1 MNHEY and CDR2 SVGAGI. The CDR3 is 15 amino acids.